One sample yielded the 5 T cell receptor beta chains listed below, sequenced in a study of tumor-infiltrating lymphocytes in primary liver carcinoma (dated by TCRdb to 2016 to 2017). TCRdb names Illumina HiSeq 2500 as the instrument used. TCRbeta-specific cDNA was reverse-transcribed from around 500 ng total RNA using a constant-region primer and ProtoScript II reverse transcriptase. The TCRbeta libraries were prepared through three rounds of nested multiplex PCR following a slightly modified ARM-PCR procedure. The first two PCR rounds used multiplex TRBV1-TRBV30 forward primers with a Cbeta reverse primer, each for approximately 10 cycles. The public reads were reanalyzed by TCRdb: fastp trimming at Q25, MiXCR alignment, in-frame beta chains only. Rows with one shared CDR3 protein collapse into an entry with the most common genes and DNA. A total of 50,000 to 60,000 distinct CDR3 sequences appear in this sample, 65% to 85% of them only once. Clones ranked in the top ten supply around a quarter of the sample.

Total RNA and DNA were co-extracted without cell sorting from roughly 20-30 mg of bulk tissue using the AllPrep DNA/RNA mini kit. Sequenced: liver tumor tissue from sampling region 5. According to the study, the label for this sample's cell subset or site signals: tumor region T5, tumor centre. The source is a man aged 40-49 years with primary liver carcinoma and hepatitis B virus infection.

Regarding this clonotype: No conserved phenylalanine or tryptophan ends this CDR3, so it is likely a read error. CDR3 residues: CASSYQTSFNEQFI. CDR3 in DNA: TGTGCCAGCAGCTACCAGACTAGTTTTAATGAGCAGTTCATC. The chain uses TRBV6-5 and TRBJ2-1, with a tentative D call TRBD2 (6 bases). CDR1 and CDR2 (germline): MNHEY, SVGAGI. This CDR3 has 14 amino acids. The ends were cut back, 6 bases at V and 7 bases at J, with 16 bases in the middle.

Worth noting for this clonotype: Relative to the germline gene, one junction end is altered; a read error may explain this. The J gene is TRBJ2-7, the V gene TRBV6-1; 8 bases are a match to TRBD2. Germline CDR1 reads MNHNS; CDR2 reads SASEGT. The CDR3 loop spans 15 amino acids. The CDR3 sequence is CSSSWKAGEVYVQYF. Here the CDR3 DNA reads TGTTCCAGCAGCTGGAAAGCGGGAGAGGTCTACGTGCAGTACTTC.

The gene calls are TRBV11-2 and TRBJ2-1, with 9 bases matching TRBD1. The CDR3 contains 12 residues. V lost 7 bases, J lost 16 bases, and 11 bases stayed unmatched. Germline V gene sequence: CDR1 SGHAT, CDR2 FQNNGV. The CDR3 DNA is TGTGCCAGCACCTACGCGACAGGGGGGAAATTCTTC. As protein: CASTYATGGKFF.

Regarding this clonotype: A read error may produce the germline difference seen at one junction end. This chain uses TRBV12-3 or TRBV12-4 with TRBJ2-1; possible D gene TRBD2, 6 bases. CDR3 length equals 15 residues. In nucleotides, the CDR3 is TGTGCCGGCAGTCTATGGGGGGACCCCCACAATGAGCAGTTCTTC. It codes for CAGSLWGDPHNEQFF.

V gene TRBV5-8 combines with J gene TRBJ1-2; the D gene is possibly TRBD1 (6 bases). The V end lost 8 bases, the J end lost 4 bases, and 21 bases lay between the germline ends. Per germline, CDR1 SGHTS and CDR2 YDEGEE. The CDR3 has 15 residues. CDR3 in DNA: TGTGCCAGTAGCCCGGGACAATACGGCGTCTATGGCTACACCTTC. It yields the protein CASSPGQYGVYGYTF.